This T cell receptor beta chain was obtained from a study of shared clonotypes between healthy human individuals. The sample holds one count of this clone. In the same sample, other DNA sequences code for this CDR3. Germline lookup yields CDR1 LNHDA and CDR2 SQIVND (reference sequence). The CDR3 has 13 residues. V was clipped by 1 base and J by 4 bases, with 5 bases between them. Using immunoSEQ multiplex PCR, the repertoire was profiled, and TCRdb retains in-frame clones only, with some absent. The repertoire holds roughly 700,000 clones, with 90% as singletons. The origin of this receptor is a man in his late teens or twenties in good health. Some clones in this sample may be carry-over from other donors' samples. Input material: memory CD8+ T cells from PBMCs. Regarding subset: CD45RO+ cells pooled with CCR7-negative TemRA cells. J is TRBJ2-1 and V is TRBV19; D is possibly TRBD2 (5 bases). CDR3 nucleotides: TGTGCCAGTAGTATAGGAGGGTACAATGAGCAGTTCTTC. This sequence encodes CASSIGGYNEQFF.